A single T cell receptor (beta chain) is shown here with its context. This sample is part of a study of blood T cell repertoires in COVID-19. Background on the study: Sources were T cells, B-cell-depleted T cells, or PBMCs; the material itself was cDNA or gDNA.

Patients at the Seattle site were enrolled during active infection and followed longitudinally. Authors' data handling: Nucleated cell number was recorded as an estimate derived from reference gene primer amplification. Clones were sequenced by immunoSEQ multiplex PCR, and TCRdb holds only the in-frame ones, with some missing. D and trimming were read from the DNA, whereas the V and J calls and clone size are those reported in that table. The sample includes approximately 300,000 clones, approximately 90% of them seen just once. Germline-derived CDR1 and CDR2 are SGHDN and FVKESK. This CDR3 region has 17 residues. Trimming took 0 bases from V and 0 from J, leaving 12 bases between them.

The V call is TRBV14, the J call TRBJ1-3; D might be TRBD1 (6 bases). Sequencing was done on a sample of peripheral blood. This sequence was found in a woman in her fifties or sixties with COVID-19, enrolled during active disease. The CDR3 sequence: CASSQELWGPSGNTIYF. The CDR3 DNA reads as TGTGCCAGCAGCCAAGAACTCTGGGGGCCCTCTGGAAACACCATATATTTT.